This note documents a single T cell receptor beta chain sequence. These data originate in a study of CD8 T cells in ankylosing spondylitis. This CDR3 region has 13 residues. In germline, CDR1 is DFQATT, CDR2 SNEGSKA (reference sequence). Between the trimmed V and J ends, which lost 7 bases and 6 bases, there was a span of 17 bases. TCRdb ran MiXCR on the 5' RACE reads and lists one entry per CDR3 protein. The sample holds 200,000 to 300,000 distinct CDR3 sequences, more than 20% seen once. The V gene is TRBV20-1, the J gene TRBJ2-3; perhaps TRBD2 as D (6 bases). Specimen: blood, either unsorted or a sorted T cell fraction (not recorded which). The receptor was isolated from a male donor with ankylosing spondylitis or in good health (not recorded which). The CDR3 is CSVRAGSRDTQYF. CDR3 nucleotide sequence: TGCAGTGTCAGAGCGGGCAGTAGGGATACGCAGTATTTT.